This T cell receptor (beta chain) was documented in a study of regulatory T cells in long-lasting Graves disease. Germline-derived CDR1 and CDR2 are MNHNS and SASEGT. J lost 0 bases, V lost 6 bases, and 8 bases had no gene match. The CDR3 length is 16 residues. Regarding time point: newly diagnosed GD, antithyroid drugs for less than 3 months. PBMC RNA was the source of the TCR library. Relying on iRepertoire HTBI primers and Arm-PCR of CDR3 regions, the team built TCR beta libraries. MiXCR, applied by TCRdb to the multiplex PCR reads, yields one record per CDR3 protein. This sample has roughly 560,000 distinct CDR3 sequences; approximately 12% occur once, and the top ten carry 7.5% to 9%. The same sample was also studied in work on T cells in Graves' hyperthyroidism and ophthalmopathy. That work adds: The HTBI set primed first-round TCR CDR3 RT-PCR. A model using 13 V-J features told ophthalmopathy apart from stable hyperthyroidism.

The rearrangement links TRBV6-1 to TRBJ2-3; 8 bases agree with TRBD2. This material consisted of peripheral blood mononuclear cells (PBMCs), taken at new diagnosis, from a patient treated with antithyroid drugs. This sequence was found in a woman in her 30s with Graves disease. This chain's CDR3 is CASRRSGLASTDTQYF. CDR3 bases: TGTGCCAGCAGGAGGTCCGGACTAGCAAGCACAGATACGCAGTATTTT.